This T cell receptor beta chain was retrieved from a study of blood T cell repertoires in COVID-19. TCRdb's table, derived via immunoSEQ multiplex PCR, lists solely in-frame clones and lacks some. The sample contains under 250,000 clones, roughly 83% of which appear only once. This CDR3 has 11 amino acids. CDR1 and CDR2 from the germline V gene are LNHDA and SQIVND (reference sequence). V was trimmed by 5 bases and J by 4 bases, leaving 5 bases between them. As to this clone: This specimen includes other DNA sequences encoding the same CDR3.

The TCR originated in a woman aged 70-85 years with active or convalescent COVID-19. Material for sequencing was peripheral blood. V usage is TRBV19 and J usage is TRBJ1-2; D gene uncertain. CDR3 region: CASSPGYGYTF. The CDR3, as DNA: TGTGCCAGTAGTCCCGGCTATGGCTACACCTTC.